The sequence of this TCR beta chain was determined in a study of blood T cell repertoires in COVID-19 (dated by TCRdb to 2019 to 2021). The study in broad terms: Samples from collaborators originated in the United States, Italy and Spain and spanned both the acute and convalescent phases of COVID-19. The prospective study material was composed of cDNA or gDNA derived from T cells, B-cell-depleted T cells, or PBMCs. Where available, HLA class I and class II types were obtained from metadata supplied by the sample provider rather than from assay-based typing. Samples came from the ongoing ImmuneRACE study (first 160 participants) plus 1,254 subjects from 6 global collaborators. A freely available public database, intended as a resource for researchers studying the immune response to SARS-CoV-2, is where the repertoires were released. Deeply sampled blood TCRbeta repertoires from subjects exposed to, actively infected with, or recovered from COVID-19 were included in the dataset. Nearly every sample came with metadata listing a de-identified subject ID, COVID-19 status, age in years and sex. Points the paper makes about the study in general: The amount of clinical and demographic metadata varied by source and participant and was provided uncurated.

A word on this clone: There is no known antigen for this receptor. Base quality data are lacking; no much larger clone is found one base away.

From the cysteine up to the phenylalanine, the CDR3 has a length of 15 residues. The read is trimmed to its CDR3 DNA, 45 bases read in frame from base 1. From a lookup of the germline V gene (reference sequence), CDR1 and CDR2 are SGHNT and YYREEE. V ends up 4 bases short and J 7 bases short, with an unmatched junction base count of 9. Samples from volunteer blood donors who had recovered from COVID-19 were contributed by a second Seattle source. Whole blood was collected in K2EDTA tubes by collaborating institutions according to the institutions' own protocols. For TCRbeta analysis, collaborator samples were shipped as frozen whole blood, as isolated PBMCs, or as DNA extracted from either sample type. TCRbeta CDR3 regions were amplified from genomic DNA by means of the immunoSEQ Assay, a bias-controlled multiplex PCR. The authors processed their data as follows. Within the assay, amplification of reference gene primers was used to estimate how many nucleated cells each sample contained. To quantify the absolute abundance of each unique TCRbeta CDR3 rearrangement, sequence reads were collapsed and filtered. For each sample, productive Simpson clonality was calculated by taking the square root of Simpson's diversity index across productive rearrangements. The source is immuneACCESS, and TCRdb retained only in-frame sequences with V and J called. Part of the clones is not carried over; for the studies checked, unresolved V genes explain less than half of this, and the remainder is unexplained. D and trimming were read from the DNA, whereas the V and J calls and clone size are those reported in that table. This sample is represented by some 240,000 clones; about 91% of them were singletons. Jointly, the top ten make up around 4.6% of the sample.

This chain joins TRBV5-4 to TRBJ1-4, with 8 bases matching TRBD1. Source material: peripheral blood. The receptor was isolated from a woman in her thirties or forties who had recovered from COVID-19. The DNA sequence is as follows: TGTGCCAGCAGCCCCGGGACAGGAGTGGGTGAAAAACTGTTTTTT. The resulting protein is CASSPGTGVGEKLFF.